Listed below are T cell receptor beta chains from one sample, sequenced in a study of Ad26.COV2.S vaccination and SARS-CoV-2 variants. Assay: immunoSEQ multiplex PCR; the TCRdb copy retains only in-frame clones and omits some. The sample carries around 340,000 clones, approximately 90% recorded once. The source was peripheral blood, collected in a trial of Ad26.COV2.S vaccine versus placebo. The source of these receptors is a person aged 18-65 years who received the Ad26.COV2.S COVID-19 vaccine or a placebo. Each CDR3 is given with its conserved first and last residue. Expanded clones get a size class; other rows say once, few or many, or leave the size out.

>TRBV5-1|TRBJ1-5|.
CASSLAPGSKPQHF
>TRBV29-1|TRBJ1-1|.
CSATLQGRFEAFF
>TRBV2|TRBJ2-3|.
CASSEDGSRDTQYF
>TRBV18|TRBJ2-7|few
CASSPNRGRGTYEQYF
>TRBV5-1|TRBJ2-1|once
CASSLTSGSNEQFF
>TRBV7-8|TRBJ1-2|.
CASSDTDYGYTF
>TRBV16|TRBJ2-4|.
CASSQNLPTGGADIQYF
>TRBV19|TRBJ1-3|.
CASRQTNSGNTIYF
>TRBV10-3|TRBJ2-3|few
CAISESNSVGEQYF
>TRBV14|TRBJ2-6|.
CASSLLGDRVTSGANVLTF
>TRBV30|TRBJ1-2|.
CAWSATSTPGGYGYTF
>TRBV28|TRBJ2-5|.
CASSSDRASGRRETQYF
>TRBV6-2/TRBV6-3|TRBJ1-1|.
CASSYGEVNTEAFF
>TRBV5-1|TRBJ2-5|.
CASSLDVWGGETQYF
>TRBV25-1|TRBJ2-5|.
CASSEWDREQETQYF
>TRBV3-1/TRBV3-2|TRBJ1-2|.
CASSQRALGSRANYGYTF
>TRBV4-1|TRBJ1-4|.
CASGTSLNEKLFF
>TRBV28|TRBJ2-7|.
CASSPTGSASYEQYF
>TRBV6-5|TRBJ1-2|.
CASRSGAGYGYTF
>TRBV15|TRBJ2-2|.
CATIPGDPSWTGELFF
>TRBV2|TRBJ1-3|.
CASRTSSGNTIYF
>TRBV29-1|TRBJ1-2|.
CSVEDRGAYGYTF
>TRBV15|TRBJ1-1|.
CATSRGFMNTEAFF
>TRBV10-2|TRBJ2-3|.
CASGRGESDTQYF
>TRBV30|TRBJ2-7|.
CAWSPRTGRHEQYF
>TRBV25-1|TRBJ1-1|.
CASSEWVVGRERTEAFF
>TRBV5-6|TRBJ1-2|.
CASTNWYRGTVGYTF
>TRBV28|TRBJ2-4|.
CASSHGTVAKNIQYF